This TCR beta chain was profiled in a study of beta chain features in type 1 diabetes. Study-wide findings and caveats: For cells with high TCR expression, cDNA sequencing could yield over-representation.

The CDR3 is 18 amino acids. The ends lost 1 base at V and 2 bases at J; junction bases unmatched: 9. The V gene's germline CDR1 is LGHNA and CDR2 YSLEER. Expressed TCRB transcripts were sequenced after all isolated RNA was converted to cDNA. Sequencing used immunoSEQ multiplex PCR; TCRdb keeps in-frame clones, though not all of them. The sample lists hundreds of thousands of clones, around a sixth occurring once. As for this clone: Its antigen is not identified.

The sequence was obtained from a man aged 18 to 30 in good health. The specimen sequenced was naive CD4+ T cells from blood. This chain uses TRBV4-3 with TRBJ2-5, with TRBD2 identical over 11 bases. The CDR3 here is CASSQAVASGGSQETQYF. In DNA form, the CDR3 reads TGCGCCAGCAGCCAAGCGGTGGCTAGCGGGGGGAGTCAAGAGACCCAGTACTTC.